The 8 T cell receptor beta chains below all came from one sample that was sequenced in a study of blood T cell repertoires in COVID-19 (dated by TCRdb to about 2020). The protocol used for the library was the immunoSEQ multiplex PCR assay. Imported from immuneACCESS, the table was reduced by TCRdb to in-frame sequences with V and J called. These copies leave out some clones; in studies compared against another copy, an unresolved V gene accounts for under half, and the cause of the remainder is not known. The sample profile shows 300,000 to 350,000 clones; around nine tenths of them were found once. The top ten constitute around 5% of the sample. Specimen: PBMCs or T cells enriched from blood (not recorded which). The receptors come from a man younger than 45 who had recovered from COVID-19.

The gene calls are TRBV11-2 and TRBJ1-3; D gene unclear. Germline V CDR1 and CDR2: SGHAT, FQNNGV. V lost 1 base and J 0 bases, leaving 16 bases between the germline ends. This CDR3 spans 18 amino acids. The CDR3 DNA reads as TGTGCCAGCAGCTTAGGGAGGGTAGGGAGGAGCTCTGGAAACACCATATATTTT. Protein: CASSLGRVGRSSGNTIYF.

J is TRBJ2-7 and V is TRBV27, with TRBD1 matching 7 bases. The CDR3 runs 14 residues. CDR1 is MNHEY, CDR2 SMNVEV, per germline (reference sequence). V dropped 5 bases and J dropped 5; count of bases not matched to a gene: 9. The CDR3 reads CASSLSNRGHEQYF. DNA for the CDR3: TGTGCCAGCAGTCTCTCGAACAGGGGCCACGAGCAGTACTTC.

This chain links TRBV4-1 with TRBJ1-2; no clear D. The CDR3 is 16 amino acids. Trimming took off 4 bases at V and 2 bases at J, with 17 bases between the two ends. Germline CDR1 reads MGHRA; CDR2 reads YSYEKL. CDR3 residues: CASSPNSQLLNYGYTF. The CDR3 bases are TGCGCCAGCAGCCCTAATTCCCAACTACTGAACTATGGCTACACCTTC.

CDR3 in DNA: TGTGCCAGGAGGGCCAATCAGCCCCAGCATTTT. It specifies CARRANQPQHF. The V gene is TRBV14, the J gene TRBJ1-5; D is uncertain. Trimming shortened V by 9 bases and J by 3 bases, and 6 bases separated the two germline ends. CDR3 length equals 11 residues. Germline CDR1 reads SGHDN; CDR2 reads FVKESK.

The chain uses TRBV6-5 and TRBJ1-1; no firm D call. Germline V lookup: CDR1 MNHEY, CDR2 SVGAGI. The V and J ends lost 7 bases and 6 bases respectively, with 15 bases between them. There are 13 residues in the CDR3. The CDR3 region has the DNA TGTGCCAGCACAGCTTGGGAGGACGCTGAAGCTTTCTTT. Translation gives CASTAWEDAEAFF.

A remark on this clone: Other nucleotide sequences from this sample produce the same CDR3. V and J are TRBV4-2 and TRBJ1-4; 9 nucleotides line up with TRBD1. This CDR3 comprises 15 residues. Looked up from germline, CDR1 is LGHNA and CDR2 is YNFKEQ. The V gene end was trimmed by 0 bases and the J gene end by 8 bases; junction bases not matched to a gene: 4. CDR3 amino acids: CASSQDLGTGEKLFF. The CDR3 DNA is TGTGCCAGCAGCCAAGATCTTGGGACAGGGGAAAAACTGTTTTTT.

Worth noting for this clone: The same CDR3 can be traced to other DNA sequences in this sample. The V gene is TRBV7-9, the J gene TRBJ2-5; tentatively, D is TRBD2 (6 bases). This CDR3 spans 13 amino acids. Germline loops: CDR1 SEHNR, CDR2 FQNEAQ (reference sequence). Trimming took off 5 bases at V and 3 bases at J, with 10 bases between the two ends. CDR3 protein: CASSLGGEETQYF. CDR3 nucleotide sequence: TGTGCCAGCAGCCTCGGAGGGGAAGAGACCCAGTACTTC.

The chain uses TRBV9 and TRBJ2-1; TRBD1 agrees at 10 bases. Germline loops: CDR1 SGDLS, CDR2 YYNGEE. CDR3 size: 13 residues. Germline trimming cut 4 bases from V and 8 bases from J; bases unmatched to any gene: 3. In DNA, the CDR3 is TGTGCCAGCAGCACAGGACAGGGGGATGAGCAGTTCTTC. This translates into CASSTGQGDEQFF.